One sample yielded the 16 T cell receptor beta chains listed below, sequenced in a study of blood T cells in healthy people across ages. Through a sample-barcoded 5' primer and a J-beta primer mix, a second PCR was run for about 7 to 12 cycles. TCRdb used MiXCR to reprocess the 5' RACE reads, holding one entry per CDR3 protein. Of 650,000 to 1,000,000 distinct CDR3 sequences listed, about 37% are singletons. The sample was blood. The receptors originated from a man aged 18 to 30 in good health.

The CDR3: CASSVGTGNEQYF. The DNA of the CDR3 is TGTGCCAGCAGTGTCGGGACAGGTAACGAGCAGTACTTC. The chain has TRBV12-3 or TRBV12-4 and TRBJ2-7; 8 nucleotides agree with TRBD1. This CDR3 has 13 amino acids. V gave up 5 bases and J gave up 5 bases; unmatched junction bases: 5.

This clonotype was counted a few times. The V call is TRBV7-2, the J call TRBJ1-2; maybe TRBD1 (6 bases). Germline V gene sequence: CDR1 SGHTA, CDR2 FQGNSA. V was clipped by 2 bases and J by 1 base, with 11 bases between them. The CDR3 covers 15 residues. The CDR3 DNA reads TGTGCCAGCAGCTTACGGCCAGGGGATAACTATGGCTACACCTTC. Its protein product is CASSLRPGDNYGYTF.

This clonotype was seen once. The CDR3 reads CSAQITGRHQPQHF. CDR3 sequence (DNA): TGCAGTGCCCAGATTACAGGGCGCCATCAGCCCCAGCATTTT. This chain connects TRBV20-1 to TRBJ1-5; D is perhaps TRBD1 (6 bases). The germline gives CDR1 DFQATT, CDR2 SNEGSKA (reference sequence). This CDR3 has 14 amino acids. Trimming left V 6 bases short and J 5 bases short, with 17 bases between.

The rearrangement joins TRBV29-1 to TRBJ1-1; a weak D match, TRBD1 (6 bases). Germline V gene data show CDR1 as SQVTM and CDR2 as ANQGSEA. The CDR3 has 14 amino acids. Deletions cut 7 bases from V and 4 bases from J, with 19 bases between. The CDR3 nucleotides read TGCAGCGCGGCCAGGGGCACCTCGGGCACTGAAGCTTTCTTT. Translation: CSAARGTSGTEAFF. The full variable domain, completed using reference TRBV29-1 and TRBJ1-1, is SAVISQKPSRDICQRGTSLTIQCQVDSQVTMMFWYRQQPGQSLTLIATANQGSEATYESGFVIDKFPISRPNLTFSTLTVSNMSPEDSSIYLCSAARGTSGTEAFFGQGTRLTVV.

V is TRBV28 and J is TRBJ2-1, with D tentatively TRBD2 (7 bases). Gene TRBJ2-7 matches the end of the DNA better, so the J call may be wrong. CDR3 size: 15 residues. Germline CDR1 and CDR2: MDHEN and SYDVKM. In DNA, the CDR3 is TGTGCCAGCAGTTTGAGCGGGACAAGGTACAATGAGCAGTACTTC. The encoded protein is CASSLSGTRYNEQYF.

Turning to this clonotype: Its ends do not fully match the called genes, so a read error is possible. V usage is TRBV12-3 or TRBV12-4 and J usage is TRBJ2-5; D is ambiguous. The CDR3 totals 13 residues. This CDR3 reads CASSNGFQQTQYF. The DNA of the CDR3 is TGTGCCAGCAGTAATGGCTTCCAACAGACCCAGTACTTC.

The CDR3 DNA sequence: TGTGCCAGCAGCCTGGACGGGGGGCTTAGCAATGAGCAGTTCTTC. Protein sequence: CASSLDGGLSNEQFF. The V call is TRBV3-1, the J call TRBJ2-1; tentatively, D is TRBD2 (7 bases). CDR1 is LGHDT and CDR2 is YNNKEL in the germline V gene (reference sequence). CDR3 length: 15 residues. The ends were cut back, 4 bases at V and 6 bases at J, with 16 bases in the middle.

This clonotype showed up just a few times. This chain uses TRBV6-6 with TRBJ2-4; no reliable D call. CDR1 and CDR2 from the germline V gene are MNHNY and SVGAGI (reference sequence). Trimming removed 2 bases at V and 13 bases at J, with 24 bases between. This CDR3 has 16 amino acids. CDR3 region: CASSYTLGRQSSFQYF. The CDR3 DNA reads TGTGCCAGCAGTTACACCCTGGGAAGGCAGTCTAGTTTCCAGTACTTC.

In its sample, this clonotype was seen many times. The V call is TRBV9, the J call TRBJ2-5; TRBD1 might be the D (6 bases). CDR1 and CDR2 from the germline V gene are SGDLS and YYNGEE. The CDR3 contains 15 residues. Trimming shortened V by 2 bases and J by 6 bases, and 17 bases separated the two germline ends. The CDR3 reads CASSVDTGFWKTQYF. The CDR3 DNA reads as TGTGCCAGCAGCGTCGATACAGGGTTTTGGAAGACCCAGTACTTC. The full variable domain, its missing parts supplied by reference TRBV9 and TRBJ2-5, is DSGVTQTPKHLITATGQRVTLRCSPRSGDLSVYWYQQSLDQGLQFLIQYYNGEERAKGNILERFSAQQFPDLHSELNLSSLELGDSALYFCASSVDTGFWKTQYFGPGTRLLVL.

The chain recombines TRBV12-3 or TRBV12-4 with TRBJ1-4, with D unclear. Trimming shortened V by 6 bases and J by 8 bases, and 16 bases separated the two germline ends. This CDR3 contains 14 residues. DNA of the CDR3: TGTGCCAGCAGGTCCGGGCACAAGCTCGAAAAACTGTTTTTT. It specifies CASRSGHKLEKLFF.

The table lists this clonotype with many counts. The CDR3 spells CASSTSWSSYNEQFF. The CDR3 bases are TGTGCCAGCAGCACATCTTGGTCCTCCTACAATGAGCAGTTCTTC. The chain joins TRBV12-3 or TRBV12-4 to TRBJ2-1; unclear D gene. Between the trimmed V and J ends, which lost 6 bases and 0 bases, there was a span of 12 bases. The CDR3 is made up of 15 amino acids.

To note about this clonotype: The junction does not match germline at one end; this may be a read error. The chain has TRBV6-5 and TRBJ1-2; D remains ambiguous. The V gene's germline CDR1 is MNHEY and CDR2 SVGAGI. CDR3 length: 15 amino acids. In nucleotides, the CDR3 is TGTGCCGGCAGTTACTTTCACCGGGAGAACTATGGCTACACCTTC. This codes for CAGSYFHRENYGYTF.

This sequence joins TRBV5-6 and TRBJ2-1; D is unclear. The DNA end is more similar to TRBJ2-7, so the J call may be wrong. Germline V gives CDR1 SGHDT, CDR2 YYEEEE. The CDR3 is 16 amino acids. The CDR3 sequence: CASSLALPGSYNEQYF. CDR3 nucleotide sequence: TGTGCCAGCAGCTTGGCCCTCCCGGGCTCCTACAATGAGCAGTACTTC.

For this clonotype: A much larger clone lies a single base off, so this may be a read error. V and J are TRBV20-1 and TRBJ2-3; TRBD1 or TRBD2 may be the D gene (5 bases each). This CDR3 is 15 amino acids long. Germline CDR1 and CDR2: DFQATT and SNEGSKA (reference sequence). V was trimmed by 3 bases and J by 4 bases, leaving 17 bases between them. In nucleotides, the CDR3 is TGCAGTGCTAGGGGATTCGGGGACCCCGCAGATACGCAGTATTTT. It encodes CSARGFGDPADTQYF.

This clonotype was seen repeatedly, ten times or more. The rearrangement uses TRBV2 and TRBJ2-5; D is undetermined. This CDR3 spans 13 amino acids. Germline assignment: CDR1 SNHLY and CDR2 FYNNEI. Trimming removed 3 bases at V and 5 bases at J, with 10 bases between. The CDR3 protein is CASSDKVQETQYF. As DNA, the CDR3 is TGTGCCAGCAGTGACAAGGTCCAGGAGACCCAGTACTTC.

This clonotype was detected a few times. This chain connects TRBV4-3 to TRBJ1-1, with TRBD1 as a possible D gene (6 bases). Trimming took 0 bases from V and 6 from J, leaving 14 bases between them. Germline CDR1 is LGHNA and CDR2 is YSLEER. CDR3 size: 15 residues. The CDR3 sequence is CASSQESSGGPEAFF. For the CDR3, the DNA is TGCGCCAGCAGCCAAGAGTCGTCGGGGGGCCCTGAAGCTTTCTTT.